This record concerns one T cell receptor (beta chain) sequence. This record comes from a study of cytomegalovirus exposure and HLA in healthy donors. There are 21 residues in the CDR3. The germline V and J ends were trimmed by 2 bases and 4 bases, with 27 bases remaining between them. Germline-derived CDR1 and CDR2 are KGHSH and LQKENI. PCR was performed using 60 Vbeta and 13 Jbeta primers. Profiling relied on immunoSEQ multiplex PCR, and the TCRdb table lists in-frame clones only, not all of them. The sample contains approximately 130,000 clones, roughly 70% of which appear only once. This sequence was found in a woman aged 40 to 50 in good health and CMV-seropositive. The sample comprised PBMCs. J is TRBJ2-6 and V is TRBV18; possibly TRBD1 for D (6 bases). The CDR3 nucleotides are TGTGCCAGCTCACCATCATCGGGACATATAAATCCGGTTTCGGGGGCCAACGTCCTGACTTTC. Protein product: CASSPSSGHINPVSGANVLTF.